The TCR beta chain described here comes from a study of T cell responses to AZD1222 COVID-19 vaccine. Study results and caveats: It should be noted that donors were predominantly white British and more often female, and clonal diversity was possibly underestimated.

V shed 5 bases and J shed 1 base, with 11 bases lying between them. This CDR3 contains 14 residues. Germline CDR1 MNHEY, CDR2 SMNVEV (reference sequence). This clone was seen just once. Its target is unknown. Data came from immunoSEQ multiplex PCR; TCRdb stores just in-frame clones and leaves some out. The sample lists tens of thousands of clones, about nine tenths occurring once. Here the sequenced sample was peripheral blood, taken on day 0 of AZD1222 vaccination. The chain links TRBV27 to TRBJ1-1; D is uncertain. The sequence was obtained from an adult in good health. The chain's CDR3 is CASSPRPANTEAFF. The CDR3 nucleotides read TGTGCCAGCAGTCCGAGGCCGGCGAACACTGAAGCTTTCTTT.